Below, 21 T cell receptor beta chains from the same sample are listed, as sequenced in a study of T cells after yellow fever vaccination (dated by TCRdb to the late 2010s). The treatment or condition tag for this specimen amounts to: live attenuated yellow fever vaccine strain. The library came from 5' RACE. The instrument given in TCRdb is Illumina HiSeq 2500. The public reads were run again by TCRdb, first through fastp at Q25 and then through MiXCR, and only productive beta chains were kept. For every CDR3 protein sequence, its rows merge into one entry that carries the most common genes and DNA. The sample yields roughly 340,000 distinct CDR3 sequences; approximately 9% were counted once. Of the sample, about a sixth is held by the ten largest clones. Specimen: PBMCs, collected on the day of the first yellow fever vaccination. These receptors were taken from a man between 18 and 29 years old who received the YFV17D yellow fever vaccine.

This clonotype was found a few times. This chain's CDR3 is CASSGGGLNTEAFF. The DNA of the CDR3 is TGTGCCAGCAGTGGAGGGGGCCTAAACACTGAAGCTTTCTTT. V gene TRBV2 combines with J gene TRBJ1-1; TRBD1 matches at 7 bases. The germline V gene encodes CDR1 SNHLY and CDR2 FYNNEI. The junction had 4 bases not matched to a gene; V was cut back by 4 bases and J by 2 bases. The CDR3 extends over 14 amino acids.

The gene calls are TRBV6-5 and TRBJ2-2; a possible D gene is TRBD1 (6 bases). Germline V gene data show CDR1 as MNHEY and CDR2 as SVGAGI. The CDR3 length is 15 residues. V was shortened by 7 bases and J by 7 bases, with 19 bases between the two germline ends. The CDR3 loop reads CASTSPSGAVGELFF. The CDR3 nucleotides are TGTGCCAGCACATCCCCATCAGGGGCGGTCGGGGAGCTGTTTTTT.

This chain joins TRBV2 and TRBJ1-5, with D uncertain. The CDR3 consists of 14 residues. CDR1 is SNHLY and CDR2 is FYNNEI in the germline V gene. V was pared by 4 bases and J by 5 bases, with 12 bases between. The CDR3 reads CASSGVAVDQPQHF. The DNA of the CDR3 is TGTGCCAGCAGTGGTGTCGCAGTCGATCAGCCCCAGCATTTT.

The chain uses TRBV6-2 or TRBV6-3 and TRBJ1-2; 7 nucleotides align to TRBD1. There are 14 residues in the CDR3. Per germline, CDR1 MNHEY and CDR2 SVGEGT. V dropped 0 bases and J dropped 2; count of bases not matched to a gene: 0. The CDR3 reads CASSYSGQNYGYTF. CDR3 coding DNA: TGTGCCAGCAGTTACTCGGGACAGAACTATGGCTACACCTTC.

This clonotype was counted ten times or more. The chain is built from TRBV5-5 and TRBJ2-3; no clear D. Germline V CDR1 and CDR2: SGHKS, YYEKEE (reference sequence). Between the trimmed V and J ends, which lost 6 bases and 0 bases, there was a span of 5 bases. This CDR3 spans 12 amino acids. This CDR3 reads CASIASTDTQYF. As DNA, the CDR3 is TGTGCCAGCATTGCTAGCACAGATACGCAGTATTTT.

CDR3 bases: TGCGCCAGCAGCCCCGGGTCTACTTTGGGAGCCCAGTACTTC. Translation gives CASSPGSTLGAQYF. This chain uses TRBV5-1 with TRBJ2-5; D is perhaps TRBD2 (5 bases). The CDR3 consists of 14 residues. Deletions cut 4 bases from V and 9 bases from J, with 19 bases between. Germline V gene data show CDR1 as SGHRS and CDR2 as YFSETQ.

This sequence joins TRBV6-5 and TRBJ2-7; TRBD1 is a possible D gene (5 bases). CDR1 MNHEY and CDR2 SVGAGI come from the germline V gene. V gave up 4 bases and J gave up 5 bases, with 12 bases separating them. The CDR3 is 13 residues long. The CDR3: CASSSKGFNEQYV. In nucleotides, the CDR3 is TGTGCCAGCAGTTCGAAGGGGTTCAACGAGCAGTACGTC.

There are many counts of this clonotype. CDR3 residues: CATSEGTGIPDTQYF. The CDR3 DNA reads as TGTGCCACCAGTGAGGGGACAGGGATCCCAGATACGCAGTATTTT. The chain uses TRBV24-1 and TRBJ2-3; 9 nucleotides agree with TRBD1. The germline V gene has CDR1 KGHDR and CDR2 SFDVKD. The CDR3 length is 15 residues. Trimming at V came to 4 bases and at J to 4 bases, leaving 5 bases not matched to a gene.

This clonotype was recorded a few times. This chain connects TRBV7-2 to TRBJ1-5; the D is unclear. The CDR3 spans 15 residues. The germline V and J ends were trimmed by 1 base and 0 bases, with 7 bases remaining between them. Germline values: CDR1 SGHTA, CDR2 FQGNSA. The CDR3 DNA sequence: TGTGCCAGCAGCTTAGACTTTGGTAGCAATCAGCCCCAGCATTTT. Its translation is CASSLDFGSNQPQHF. The full variable domain, completed using reference TRBV7-2 and TRBJ1-5, is GAGVSQSPSNKVTEKGKDVELRCDPISGHTALYWYRQSLGQGLEFLIYFQGNSAPDKSGLPSDRFSAERTGGSVSTLTIQRTQQEDSAVYLCASSLDFGSNQPQHFGDGTRLSIL.

The table lists this clonotype with a few counts. The chain uses TRBV24-1 and TRBJ2-1; the D gene is possibly TRBD2 (5 bases). The CDR3 contains 12 residues. Germline V gene sequence: CDR1 KGHDR, CDR2 SFDVKD. Trimming pared 0 bases from V and 10 bases from J, leaving 6 bases between. The CDR3 DNA sequence: TGTGCCACCAGTGATTTGCCGGGAGAGCAGTTCTTC. Its protein is CATSDLPGEQFF.

This clonotype appeared a few times. The chain is built from TRBV3-1 and TRBJ2-1; D perhaps matches TRBD2 (5 bases). CDR1 and CDR2 from the germline V gene are LGHDT and YNNKEL (reference sequence). The CDR3 sequence is 15 residues long. Trimming took off 3 bases at V and 4 bases at J, with 13 bases between the two ends. The CDR3 nucleotides read TGTGCCAGCAGCCACGGGGTCAGAGAGTACAATGAGCAGTTCTTC. This gives the protein CASSHGVREYNEQFF.

This CDR3 reads CASSFDRGLAGANVLTF. CDR3 coding DNA: TGTGCCAGCAGCTTCGACAGGGGGCTAGCTGGGGCCAACGTCCTGACTTTC. This rearrangement joins TRBV5-4 to TRBJ2-6; TRBD1 matches at 10 bases. The CDR3 runs 17 residues. The V segment lost 2 bases and the J segment 2 bases; nucleotides outside the gene matches: 4. Germline-derived CDR1 and CDR2 are SGHNT and YYREEE (reference sequence).

This clonotype was observed many times. The chain joins TRBV4-3 to TRBJ1-1, with unresolved D. Looked up from germline, CDR1 is LGHNA and CDR2 is YSLEER. The germline V and J ends were trimmed by 4 bases and 8 bases, with 17 bases remaining between them. The CDR3 is 14 amino acids. In DNA form, the CDR3 reads TGCGCCAGCAGCCGGCGAGAGGGCGGCAGCGAAGCTTTCTTT. Protein sequence: CASSRREGGSEAFF.

This clonotype turned up a few times. J is TRBJ1-6 and V is TRBV5-1; no clear D. V lost 4 bases and J lost 0, with 11 bases in between. The V gene's germline CDR1 is SGHRS and CDR2 YFSETQ. This CDR3 is built from 16 residues. As DNA, the CDR3 is TGCGCCAGCAGCGTTACCGGTAGCTCCTATAATTCACCCCTCCACTTT. Its translation: CASSVTGSSYNSPLHF.

In this sample, this clonotype turned up a few times. DNA of the CDR3: TGTGCCAGCAGAACTGGGCAGAACACTGAAGCTTTCTTT. Translation: CASRTGQNTEAFF. V usage is TRBV6-1 and J usage is TRBJ1-1; D unclear. In germline, CDR1 is MNHNS, CDR2 SASEGT. The CDR3 contains 13 residues. Deletions cut 6 bases from V and 1 base from J, with 9 bases between.

The gene calls are TRBV9 and TRBJ2-3; the D gene is possibly TRBD1 (6 bases). The CDR3 covers 16 residues. Trimming left V 0 bases short and J 2 bases short, with 13 bases between. Germline-derived CDR1 and CDR2 are SGDLS and YYNGEE. The DNA for the CDR3 is TGTGCCAGCAGCGTAGAATCAGGGGCCTCCACAGATACGCAGTATTTT. Encoded protein: CASSVESGASTDTQYF.

The table lists this clonotype with a few counts. This chain joins TRBV2 and TRBJ2-5; possible D gene TRBD2, 6 bases. Germline lookup yields CDR1 SNHLY and CDR2 FYNNEI. CDR3 length: 13 amino acids. Trimming pared 4 bases from V and 5 bases from J, leaving 11 bases between. The CDR3 protein is CASSANAGETQYF. The CDR3 coding sequence is TGTGCCAGCAGTGCGAACGCGGGGGAGACCCAGTACTTC.

This chain joins TRBV6-5 and TRBJ2-2, with TRBD1 matching over 7 bases. This CDR3 contains 16 residues. Germline CDR1 is MNHEY and CDR2 is SVGAGI. V gave up 2 bases and J gave up 3 bases; unmatched junction bases: 6. This CDR3 reads CASSYPTGSDTGELFF. The CDR3 DNA sequence: TGTGCCAGCAGTTACCCGACAGGGTCGGACACCGGGGAGCTGTTTTTT.

The rearrangement joins TRBV7-8 to TRBJ1-5; D gene uncertain. Trimming took off 5 bases at V and 4 bases at J, with 9 bases between the two ends. Germline CDR1 SGHVS, CDR2 FQNEAQ. The CDR3 runs 13 residues. In nucleotides, the CDR3 is TGTGCCAGCAGCGACCAGGAGAATCAGCCCCAGCATTTT. Translation: CASSDQENQPQHF.

At least ten counts were recorded for this clonotype. J is TRBJ2-3 and V is TRBV5-5, with D unresolved. Germline V CDR1 and CDR2: SGHKS, YYEKEE (reference sequence). V was shortened by 2 bases and J by 4 bases, with 8 bases between the two germline ends. This CDR3 region has 13 residues. The CDR3 DNA reads TGTGCCAGCAGCTTCGACGGGCCAGATACGCAGTATTTT. Translation: CASSFDGPDTQYF. Supplemented by reference TRBV5-5 and TRBJ2-3, the full variable domain reads DAGVTQSPTHLIKTRGQQVTLRCSPISGHKSVSWYQQVLGQGPQFIFQYYEKEERGRGNFPDRFSARQFPNYSSELNVNALLLGDSALYLCASSFDGPDTQYFGPGTRLTVL.

The table lists this clonotype with many counts. The V gene is TRBV27, the J gene TRBJ1-2, with a tentative D call TRBD1 (5 bases). CDR1 is MNHEY and CDR2 is SMNVEV in the germline V gene (reference sequence). This CDR3 contains 13 residues. The germline V and J ends were trimmed by 4 bases and 3 bases, with 9 bases remaining between them. In DNA, the CDR3 is TGTGCCAGCAGTTCGGTCAGGGACTATGGCTACACCTTC. Translating it yields CASSSVRDYGYTF.